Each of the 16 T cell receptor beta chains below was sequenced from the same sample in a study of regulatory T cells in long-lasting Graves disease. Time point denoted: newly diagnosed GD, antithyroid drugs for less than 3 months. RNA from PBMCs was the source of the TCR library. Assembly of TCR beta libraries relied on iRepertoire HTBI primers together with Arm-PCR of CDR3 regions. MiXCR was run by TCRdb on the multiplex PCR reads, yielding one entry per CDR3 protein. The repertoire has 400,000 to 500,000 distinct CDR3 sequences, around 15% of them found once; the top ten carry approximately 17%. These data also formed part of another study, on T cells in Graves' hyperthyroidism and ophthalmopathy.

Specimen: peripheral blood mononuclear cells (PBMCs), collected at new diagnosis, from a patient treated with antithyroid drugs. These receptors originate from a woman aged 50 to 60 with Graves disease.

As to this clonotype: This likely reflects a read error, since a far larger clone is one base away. The CDR3 DNA reads TGTGCCAGCAGTTTAGCTATCCCCCGGACAGGGCACGAGCAGTTCTTC. Its protein product is CASSLAIPRTGHEQFF. The J gene is TRBJ2-1, the V gene TRBV12-3 or TRBV12-4; the match to TRBD1 covers 8 bases. The CDR3 consists of 16 residues. The trim removed 0 bases at V and 10 bases at J, leaving 11 bases unmatched.

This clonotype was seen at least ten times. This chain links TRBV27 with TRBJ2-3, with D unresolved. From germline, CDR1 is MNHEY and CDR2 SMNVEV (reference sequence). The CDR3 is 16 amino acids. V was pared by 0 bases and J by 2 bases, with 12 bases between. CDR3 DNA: TGTGCCAGCAGTTTATCGAATGCTGAATCCACAGATACGCAGTATTTT. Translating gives CASSLSNAESTDTQYF.

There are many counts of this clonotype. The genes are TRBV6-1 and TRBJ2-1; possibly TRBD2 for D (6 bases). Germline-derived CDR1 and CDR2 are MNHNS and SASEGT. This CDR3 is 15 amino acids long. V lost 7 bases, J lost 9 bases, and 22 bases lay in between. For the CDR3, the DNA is TGTGCCAGCAAACCTCTCACCACGGAGGGAATTGAGCAGTTCTTC. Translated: CASKPLTTEGIEQFF.

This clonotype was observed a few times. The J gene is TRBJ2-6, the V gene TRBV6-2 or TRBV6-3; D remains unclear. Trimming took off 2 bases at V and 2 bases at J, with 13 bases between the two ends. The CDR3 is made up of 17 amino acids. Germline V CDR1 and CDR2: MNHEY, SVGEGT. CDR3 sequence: CASSYDLHGTGANVLTF. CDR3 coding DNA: TGTGCCAGCAGTTACGACCTACATGGGACTGGGGCCAACGTCCTGACTTTC.

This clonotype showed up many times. The CDR3 bases are TGTGCCAGCTGGGGGAGCGGGAGCAATGAGCAGTTCTTC. This translates into CASWGSGSNEQFF. The chain links TRBV28 to TRBJ2-1; 8 nucleotides match TRBD2. The CDR3 has 13 residues. With V trimmed by 8 bases and J by 6 bases, 6 bases remained unmatched. Looked up from germline, CDR1 is MDHEN and CDR2 is SYDVKM.

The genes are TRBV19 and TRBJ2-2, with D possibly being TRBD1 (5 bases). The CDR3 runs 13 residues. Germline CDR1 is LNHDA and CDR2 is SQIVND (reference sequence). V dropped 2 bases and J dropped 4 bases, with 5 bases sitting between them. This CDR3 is CASSIQGTGELFF. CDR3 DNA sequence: TGTGCCAGTAGTATACAGGGCACCGGGGAGCTGTTTTTT.

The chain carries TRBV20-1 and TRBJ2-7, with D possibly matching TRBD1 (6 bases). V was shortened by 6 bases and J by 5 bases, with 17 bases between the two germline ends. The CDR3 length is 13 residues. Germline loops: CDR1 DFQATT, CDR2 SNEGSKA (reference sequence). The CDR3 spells CSAVRGVDDEQYF. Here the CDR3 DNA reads TGCAGTGCAGTCAGGGGAGTCGATGACGAGCAGTACTTC.

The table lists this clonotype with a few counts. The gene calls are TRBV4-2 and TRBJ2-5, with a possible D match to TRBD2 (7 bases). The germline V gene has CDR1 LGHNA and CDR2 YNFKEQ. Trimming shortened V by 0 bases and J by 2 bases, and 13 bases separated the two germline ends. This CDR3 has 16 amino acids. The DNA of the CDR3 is TGTGCCAGCAGCCAAGAGACGGGGGGCGCGCAAGAGACCCAGTACTTC. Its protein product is CASSQETGGAQETQYF.

CDR3: CASSEARGHFYGYTF. As DNA, the CDR3 is TGTGCCAGCAGTGAAGCCAGGGGGCATTTCTATGGCTACACCTTC. V is TRBV2 and J is TRBJ1-2, with TRBD1 matching over 8 bases. V lost 0 bases, J lost 4 bases, and 4 bases stayed unmatched. In germline, CDR1 is SNHLY, CDR2 FYNNEI. This CDR3 is built from 15 residues.

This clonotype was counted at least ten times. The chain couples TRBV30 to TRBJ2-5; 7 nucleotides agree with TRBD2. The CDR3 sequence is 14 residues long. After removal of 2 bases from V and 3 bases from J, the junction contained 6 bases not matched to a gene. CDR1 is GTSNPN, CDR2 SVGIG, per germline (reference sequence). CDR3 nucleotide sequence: TGTGCCTGGAGTTTTGGCGGGAGTGAAGAGACCCAGTACTTC. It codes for CAWSFGGSEETQYF.

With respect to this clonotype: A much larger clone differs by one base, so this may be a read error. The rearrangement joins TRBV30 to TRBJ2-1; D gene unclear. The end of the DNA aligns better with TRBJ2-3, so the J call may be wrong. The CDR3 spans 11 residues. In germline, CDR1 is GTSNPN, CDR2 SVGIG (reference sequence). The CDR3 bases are TGTGCCTGGAGTGGACCGCCCATGCAGTATTTT. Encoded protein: CAWSGPPMQYF.

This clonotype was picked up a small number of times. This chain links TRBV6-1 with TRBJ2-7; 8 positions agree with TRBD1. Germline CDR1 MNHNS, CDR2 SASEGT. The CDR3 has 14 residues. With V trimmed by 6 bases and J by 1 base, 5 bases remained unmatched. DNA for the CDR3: TGTGCCAGCAGGGACAGGGCATCATCCTACGAGCAGTACTTC. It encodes CASRDRASSYEQYF.

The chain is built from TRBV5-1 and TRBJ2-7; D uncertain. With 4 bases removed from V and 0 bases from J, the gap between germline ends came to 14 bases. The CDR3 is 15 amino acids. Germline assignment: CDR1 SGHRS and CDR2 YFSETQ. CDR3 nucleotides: TGCGCCAGCAGCCCCATCGGTAGCCCCTCCTACGAGCAGTACTTC. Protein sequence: CASSPIGSPSYEQYF.

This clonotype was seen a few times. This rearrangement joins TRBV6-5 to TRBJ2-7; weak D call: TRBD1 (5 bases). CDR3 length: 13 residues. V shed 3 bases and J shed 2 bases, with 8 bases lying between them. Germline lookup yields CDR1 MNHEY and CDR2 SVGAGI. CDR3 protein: CASSYGRAYEQYF. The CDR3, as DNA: TGTGCCAGCAGTTATGGCAGGGCCTACGAGCAGTACTTC.

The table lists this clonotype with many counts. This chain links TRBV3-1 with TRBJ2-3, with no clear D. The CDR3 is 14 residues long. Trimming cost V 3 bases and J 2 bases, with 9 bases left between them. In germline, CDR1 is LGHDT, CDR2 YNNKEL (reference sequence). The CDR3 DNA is TGTGCCAGCAGCCAGGCAGAAATCACAGATACGCAGTATTTT. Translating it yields CASSQAEITDTQYF.

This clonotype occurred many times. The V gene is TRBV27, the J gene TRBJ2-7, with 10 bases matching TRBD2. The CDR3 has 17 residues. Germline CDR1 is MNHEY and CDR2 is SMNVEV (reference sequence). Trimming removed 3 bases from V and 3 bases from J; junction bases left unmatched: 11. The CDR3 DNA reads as TGTGCCAGCAGTTTTGGGGTAAAAGCGGGAGGGTTCTACGAGCAGTACTTC. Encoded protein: CASSFGVKAGGFYEQYF.